This T cell receptor beta chain was captured by sequencing in a study of CD8+CD57+ T cells in acquired aplastic anemia. Study information: DNA from sorted CD4+ and CD8+ cells averaged approximately 2.9 ug.

Germline CDR1 is LNHDA and CDR2 is SQIVND (reference sequence). The CDR3 is 16 amino acids. The germline V and J ends were trimmed by 5 bases and 1 base, with 18 bases remaining between them. To note about this clonotype: Its specificity is not known.

Investigators profiled TCR beta VDJ and CDR3 from genomic DNA template. From the reads, TCRdb called clonotypes with MiXCR, one entry per CDR3 protein. The sample holds 250,000 to 300,000 distinct CDR3 sequences, around three fifths seen once. General study points: Controls and patients did not differ significantly in CD8+ Simpson's diversity. Patients and controls shared approximately 28 CD8+ CDR3 sequences.

V usage is TRBV19 and J usage is TRBJ2-7, with D perhaps TRBD1 or TRBD2 (5 bases each). The source material was sorted CD4+, CD8+, or CD8+CD57+ T cells (not recorded which) from PBMCs. This sequence was found in a human donor with severe aplastic anemia or a healthy control (not recorded which). In DNA, the CDR3 is TGTGCCAGTAGTGGGACCGTAAAGGGCCTTTCCTACGAGCAGTACTTC. Translated: CASSGTVKGLSYEQYF.